This T cell receptor beta chain was identified during a study of T cells expressing NK-cell markers. In the study overall: Sorted CD3+CD56+NKG2C+, CD3+CD56+NKG2C- and CD3+CD56-NKG2C+ T-cell subsets were beta-chain profiled. Whole-study findings and limits: In a handful of donors, dominant CD3+CD56+NKG2C+ clones formed 1.0-7.0% of CD8+ cells. In several donors, dominant clonotypes made up roughly 25-60.1% of CD3+CD56-NKG2C+ cells.

Synthesis of TCR beta cDNA relied on 5'RACE template switching carrying UMIs. One entry per CDR3 protein, without DNA, is what TCRdb gives after re-calling the 5' RACE reads. Its table records some 280,000 distinct CDR3 sequences. Points on this clonotype: Its antigen is undetermined.

The CDR3 loop spans 15 amino acids. CDR1 and CDR2 (germline): GTSNPN, SVGIG (reference sequence). This sequence was found in a young man in good health. The sequencing input was blood T cells: a sorted CD56 or NKG2C T cell subset, CD4+ or CD8+ T cells, or bulk PBMC T cells (not recorded which). The genes are TRBV30 and TRBJ2-3; TCRdb's assignment of TRBD1 cannot be checked, as there is no DNA. The chain's CDR3 is CAWRATIGGTDTQYF.